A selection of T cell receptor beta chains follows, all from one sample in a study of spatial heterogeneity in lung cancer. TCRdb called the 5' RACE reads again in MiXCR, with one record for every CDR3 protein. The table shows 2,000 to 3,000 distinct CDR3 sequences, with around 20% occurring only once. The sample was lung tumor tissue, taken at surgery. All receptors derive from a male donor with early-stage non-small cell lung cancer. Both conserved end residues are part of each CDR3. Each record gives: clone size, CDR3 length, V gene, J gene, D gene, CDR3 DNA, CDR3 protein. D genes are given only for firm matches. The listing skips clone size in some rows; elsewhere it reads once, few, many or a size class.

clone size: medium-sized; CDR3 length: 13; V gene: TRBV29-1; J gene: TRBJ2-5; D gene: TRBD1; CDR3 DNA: TGCAGCGCCGGGACAGGGGTCCAAGAGACCCAGTACTTC; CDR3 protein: CSAGTGVQETQYF
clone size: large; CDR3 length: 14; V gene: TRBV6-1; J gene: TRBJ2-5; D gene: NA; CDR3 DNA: TGTGCCAGCAGTGAAGACCCGGGGAGGGAGACCCAGTACTTC; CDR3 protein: CASSEDPGRETQYF
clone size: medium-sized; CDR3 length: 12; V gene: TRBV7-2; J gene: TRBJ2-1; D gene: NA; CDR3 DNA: TGTGCCAGCAGCCTCACAGGGAATGAGCAGTTCTTC; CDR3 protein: CASSLTGNEQFF
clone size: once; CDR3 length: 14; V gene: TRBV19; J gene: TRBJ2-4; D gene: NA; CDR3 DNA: TGTGCCAGTAGTGAGCGGTTAGCCAAAAACATTCAGTACTTC; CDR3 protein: CASSERLAKNIQYF
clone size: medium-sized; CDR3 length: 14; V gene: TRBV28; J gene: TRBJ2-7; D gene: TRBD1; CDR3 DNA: TGTGCCAGCAGCTTATGGACAGGGGGCTACGAGCAGTACTTC; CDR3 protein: CASSLWTGGYEQYF
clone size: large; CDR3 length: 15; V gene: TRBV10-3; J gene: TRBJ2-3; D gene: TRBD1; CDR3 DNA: TGTGCCATCACCGAAGGACAGGCCCACACAGATACGCAGTATTTT; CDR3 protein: CAITEGQAHTDTQYF
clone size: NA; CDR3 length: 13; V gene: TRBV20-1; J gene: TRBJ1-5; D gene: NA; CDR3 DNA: TGCAGTGCTTCAGGACAGCTCAATCAGCCCCAGCATTTT; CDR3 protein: CSASGQLNQPQHF
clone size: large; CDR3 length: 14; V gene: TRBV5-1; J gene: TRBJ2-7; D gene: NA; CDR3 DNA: TGCGCCAGCAGCTTGGGGGCAGGGGCCTACGAGCAGTACTTC; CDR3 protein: CASSLGAGAYEQYF
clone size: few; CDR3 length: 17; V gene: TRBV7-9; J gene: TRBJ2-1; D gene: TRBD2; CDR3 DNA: TGTGCCAGCAGCCCTGGACTAGCGGGGGCGCATAATGAAAAGCAGTTCTTC; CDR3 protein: CASSPGLAGAHNEKQFF
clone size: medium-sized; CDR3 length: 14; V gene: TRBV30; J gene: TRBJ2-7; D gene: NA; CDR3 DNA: TGTGCCTGGACCCTCGGGACCGCTACCTACGAGCAGTACTTC; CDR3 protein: CAWTLGTATYEQYF
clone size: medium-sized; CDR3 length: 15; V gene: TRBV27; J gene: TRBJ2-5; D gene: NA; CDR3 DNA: TGTGCCAGCAGTTTATACCGCGTCTCCCAAGAGACCCAGTACTTC; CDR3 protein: CASSLYRVSQETQYF